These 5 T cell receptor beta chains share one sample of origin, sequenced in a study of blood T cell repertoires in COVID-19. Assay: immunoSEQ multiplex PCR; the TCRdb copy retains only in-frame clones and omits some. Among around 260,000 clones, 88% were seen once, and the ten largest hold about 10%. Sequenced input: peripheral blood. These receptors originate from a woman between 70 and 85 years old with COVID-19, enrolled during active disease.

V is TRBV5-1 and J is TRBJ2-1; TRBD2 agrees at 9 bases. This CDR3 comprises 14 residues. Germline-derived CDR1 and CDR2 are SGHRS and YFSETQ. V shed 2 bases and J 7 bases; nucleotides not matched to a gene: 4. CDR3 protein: CASSFGGLANEQFF. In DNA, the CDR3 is TGCGCCAGCAGCTTTGGGGGACTAGCTAATGAGCAGTTCTTC. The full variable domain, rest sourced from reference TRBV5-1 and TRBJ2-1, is KAGVTQTPRYLIKTRGQQVTLSCSPISGHRSVSWYQQTPGQGLQFLFEYFSETQRNKGNFPGRFSGRQFSNSRSEMNVSTLELGDSALYLCASSFGGLANEQFFGPGTRLTVL.

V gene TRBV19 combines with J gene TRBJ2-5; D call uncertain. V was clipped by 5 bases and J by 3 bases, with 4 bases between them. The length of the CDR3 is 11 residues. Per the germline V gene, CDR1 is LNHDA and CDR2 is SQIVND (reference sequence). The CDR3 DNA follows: TGTGCCAGTAGTCTAAAAGAGACCCAGTACTTC. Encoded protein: CASSLKETQYF. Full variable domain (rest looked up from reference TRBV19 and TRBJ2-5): DGGITQSPKYLFRKEGQNVTLSCEQNLNHDAMYWYRQDPGQGLRLIYYSQIVNDFQKGDIAEGYSVSREKKESFPLTVTSAQKNPTAFYLCASSLKETQYFGPGTRLLVL.

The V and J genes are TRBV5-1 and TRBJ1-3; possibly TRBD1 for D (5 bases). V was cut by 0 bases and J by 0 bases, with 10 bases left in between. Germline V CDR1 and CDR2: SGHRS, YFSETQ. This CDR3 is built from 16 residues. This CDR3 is CASSLATGGSGNTIYF. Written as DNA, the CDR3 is TGCGCCAGCAGCTTGGCTACCGGGGGCTCTGGAAACACCATATATTTT.

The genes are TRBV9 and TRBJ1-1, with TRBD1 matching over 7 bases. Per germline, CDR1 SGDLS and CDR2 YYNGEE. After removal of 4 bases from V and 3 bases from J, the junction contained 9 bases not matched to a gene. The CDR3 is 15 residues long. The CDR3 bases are TGTGCCAGCAGCTACGGACAGGCGGTAGACACTGAAGCTTTCTTT. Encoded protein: CASSYGQAVDTEAFF.

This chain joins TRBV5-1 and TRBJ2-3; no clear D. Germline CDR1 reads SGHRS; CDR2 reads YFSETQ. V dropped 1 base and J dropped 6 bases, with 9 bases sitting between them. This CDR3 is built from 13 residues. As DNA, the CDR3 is TGCGCCAGCAGCTTGAAAACTCCGGATACGCAGTATTTT. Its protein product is CASSLKTPDTQYF.